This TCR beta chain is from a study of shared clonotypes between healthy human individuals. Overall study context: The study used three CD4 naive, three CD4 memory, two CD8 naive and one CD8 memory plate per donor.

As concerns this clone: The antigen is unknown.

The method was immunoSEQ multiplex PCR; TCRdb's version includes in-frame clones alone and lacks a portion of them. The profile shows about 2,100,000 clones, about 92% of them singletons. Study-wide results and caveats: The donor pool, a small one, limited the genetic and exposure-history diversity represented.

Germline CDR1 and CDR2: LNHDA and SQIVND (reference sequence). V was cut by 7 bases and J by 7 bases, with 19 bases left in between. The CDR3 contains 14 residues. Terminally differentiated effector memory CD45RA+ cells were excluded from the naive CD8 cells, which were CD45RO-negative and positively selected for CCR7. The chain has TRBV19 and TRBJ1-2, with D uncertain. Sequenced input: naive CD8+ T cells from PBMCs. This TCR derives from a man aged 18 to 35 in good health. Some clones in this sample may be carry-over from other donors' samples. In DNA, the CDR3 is TGTGCCAGTAACCCTTCGCGAGGAGGGCTTGGCTACACCTTC. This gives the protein CASNPSRGGLGYTF.